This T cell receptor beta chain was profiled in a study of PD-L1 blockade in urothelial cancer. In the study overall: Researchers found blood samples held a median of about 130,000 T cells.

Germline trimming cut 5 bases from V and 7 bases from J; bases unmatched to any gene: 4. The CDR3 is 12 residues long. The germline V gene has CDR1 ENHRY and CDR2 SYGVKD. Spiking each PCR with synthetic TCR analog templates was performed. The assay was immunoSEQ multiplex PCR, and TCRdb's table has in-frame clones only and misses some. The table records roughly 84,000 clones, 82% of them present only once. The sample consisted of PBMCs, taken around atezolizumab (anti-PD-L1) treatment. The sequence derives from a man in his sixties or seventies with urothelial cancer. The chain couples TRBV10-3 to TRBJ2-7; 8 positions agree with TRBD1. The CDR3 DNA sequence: TGTGCCATCAGTTGGACAGGGAGGGAGCAGTACTTC. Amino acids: CAISWTGREQYF.